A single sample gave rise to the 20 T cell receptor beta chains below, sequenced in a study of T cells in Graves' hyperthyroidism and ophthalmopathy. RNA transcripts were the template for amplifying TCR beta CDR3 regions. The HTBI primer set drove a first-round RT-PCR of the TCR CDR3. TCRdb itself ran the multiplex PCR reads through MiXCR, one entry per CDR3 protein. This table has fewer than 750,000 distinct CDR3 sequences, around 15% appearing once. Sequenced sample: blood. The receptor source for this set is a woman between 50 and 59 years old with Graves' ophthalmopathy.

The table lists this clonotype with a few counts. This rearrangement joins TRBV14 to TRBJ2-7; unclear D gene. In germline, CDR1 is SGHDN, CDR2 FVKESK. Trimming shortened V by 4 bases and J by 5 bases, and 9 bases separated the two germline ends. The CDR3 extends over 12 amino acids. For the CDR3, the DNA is TGTGCCAGCAGCCTCACGACAAACGAGCAGTACTTC. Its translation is CASSLTTNEQYF.

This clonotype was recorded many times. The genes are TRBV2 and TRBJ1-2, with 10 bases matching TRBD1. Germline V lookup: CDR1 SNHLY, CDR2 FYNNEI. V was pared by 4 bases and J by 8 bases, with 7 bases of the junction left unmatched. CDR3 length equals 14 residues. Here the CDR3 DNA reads TGTGCCAGCAGTGTCCGACAGGGGGCTTCCGGCTACACCTTC. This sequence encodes CASSVRQGASGYTF.

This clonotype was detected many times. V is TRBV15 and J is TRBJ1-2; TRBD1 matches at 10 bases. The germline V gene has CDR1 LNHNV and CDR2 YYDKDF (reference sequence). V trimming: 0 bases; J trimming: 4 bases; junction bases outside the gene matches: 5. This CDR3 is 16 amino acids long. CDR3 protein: CATSREDRGLIYGYTF. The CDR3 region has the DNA TGTGCCACCAGCAGAGAAGACAGGGGGCTGATCTATGGCTACACCTTC.

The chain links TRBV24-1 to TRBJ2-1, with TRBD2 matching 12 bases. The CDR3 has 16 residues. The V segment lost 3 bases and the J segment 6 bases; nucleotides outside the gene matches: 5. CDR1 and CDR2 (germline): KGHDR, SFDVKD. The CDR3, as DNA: TGTGCCACCAGTGATCGACTAGCGGGAGTGGGCAATGAGCAGTTCTTC. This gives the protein CATSDRLAGVGNEQFF.

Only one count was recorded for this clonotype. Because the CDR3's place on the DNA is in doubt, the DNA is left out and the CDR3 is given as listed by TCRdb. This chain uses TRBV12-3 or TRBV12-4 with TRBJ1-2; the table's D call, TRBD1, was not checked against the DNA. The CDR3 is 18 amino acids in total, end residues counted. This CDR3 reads CASSIYLCSSSTGYGYTF.

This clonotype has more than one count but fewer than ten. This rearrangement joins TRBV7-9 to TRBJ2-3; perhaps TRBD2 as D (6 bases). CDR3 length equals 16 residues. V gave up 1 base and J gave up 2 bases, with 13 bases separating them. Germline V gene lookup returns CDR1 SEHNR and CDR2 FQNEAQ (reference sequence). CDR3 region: CASSLVGGNNTDTQYF. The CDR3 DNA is TGTGCCAGCAGCTTAGTTGGCGGGAATAACACAGATACGCAGTATTTT.

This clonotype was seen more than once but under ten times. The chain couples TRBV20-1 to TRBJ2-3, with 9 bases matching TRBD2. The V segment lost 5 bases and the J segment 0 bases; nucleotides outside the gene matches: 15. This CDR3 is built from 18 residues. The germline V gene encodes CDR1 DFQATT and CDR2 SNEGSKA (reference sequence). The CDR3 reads CSAGALAGLRTSTDTQYF. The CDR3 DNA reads TGCAGTGCTGGGGCCCTAGCGGGATTACGCACTAGCACAGATACGCAGTATTTT.

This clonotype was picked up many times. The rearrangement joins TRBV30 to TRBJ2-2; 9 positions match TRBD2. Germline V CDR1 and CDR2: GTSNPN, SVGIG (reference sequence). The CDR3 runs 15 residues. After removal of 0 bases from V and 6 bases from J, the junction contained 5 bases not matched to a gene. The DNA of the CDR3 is TGTGCCTGGAGTGTAGTAGCGGGAGTTTCCGGGGAGCTGTTTTTT. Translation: CAWSVVAGVSGELFF.

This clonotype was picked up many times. The CDR3 coding sequence is TGTGCCAGCAGTTTAGTCAGGGGCCCCCCCTACAATGAGCAGTTCTTC. It codes for CASSLVRGPPYNEQFF. The chain combines TRBV27 with TRBJ2-1, with D possibly being TRBD1 (6 bases). The CDR3 has 16 amino acids. In germline, CDR1 is MNHEY, CDR2 SMNVEV (reference sequence). The V end was cut by 2 bases, the J end by 2 bases, with 13 bases between.

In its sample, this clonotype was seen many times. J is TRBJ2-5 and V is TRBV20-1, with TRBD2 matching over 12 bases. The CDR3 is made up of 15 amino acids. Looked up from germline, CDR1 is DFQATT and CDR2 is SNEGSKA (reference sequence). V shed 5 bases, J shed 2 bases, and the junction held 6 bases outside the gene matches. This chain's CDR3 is CSASGLAGTQETQYF. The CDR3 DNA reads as TGCAGTGCTTCCGGACTAGCGGGGACTCAAGAGACCCAGTACTTC.

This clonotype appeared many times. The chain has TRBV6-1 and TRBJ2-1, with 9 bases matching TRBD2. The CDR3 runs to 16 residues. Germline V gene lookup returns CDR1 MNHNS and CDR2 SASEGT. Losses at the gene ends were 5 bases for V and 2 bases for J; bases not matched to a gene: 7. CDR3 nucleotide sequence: TGTGCCAGCAGTTTCCTGCTAGCGGGAACCTACAATGAGCAGTTCTTC. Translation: CASSFLLAGTYNEQFF.

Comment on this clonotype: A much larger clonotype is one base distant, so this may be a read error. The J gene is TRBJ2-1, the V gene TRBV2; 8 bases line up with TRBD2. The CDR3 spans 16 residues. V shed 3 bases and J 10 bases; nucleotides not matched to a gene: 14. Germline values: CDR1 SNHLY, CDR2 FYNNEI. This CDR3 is CASSDLGGPGGDEQFF. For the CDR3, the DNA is TGTGCCAGCAGTGACCTGGGAGGGCCGGGGGGGGACGAGCAGTTCTTC.

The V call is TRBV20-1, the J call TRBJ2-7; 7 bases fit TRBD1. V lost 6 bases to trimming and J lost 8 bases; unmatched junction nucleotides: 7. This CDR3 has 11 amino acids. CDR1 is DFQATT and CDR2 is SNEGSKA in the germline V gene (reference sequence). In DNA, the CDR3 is TGCAGTGCCCCTAGGGACAGCAAGCAGTACTTC. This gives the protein CSAPRDSKQYF.

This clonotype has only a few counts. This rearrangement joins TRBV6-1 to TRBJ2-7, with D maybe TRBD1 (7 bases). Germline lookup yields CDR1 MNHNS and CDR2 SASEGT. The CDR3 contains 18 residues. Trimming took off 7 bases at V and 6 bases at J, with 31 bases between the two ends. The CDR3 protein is CASTPGVNLRQGGSEQYF. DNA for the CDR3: TGTGCCAGCACCCCGGGGGTTAACCTCCGACAGGGTGGCAGCGAGCAGTACTTC.

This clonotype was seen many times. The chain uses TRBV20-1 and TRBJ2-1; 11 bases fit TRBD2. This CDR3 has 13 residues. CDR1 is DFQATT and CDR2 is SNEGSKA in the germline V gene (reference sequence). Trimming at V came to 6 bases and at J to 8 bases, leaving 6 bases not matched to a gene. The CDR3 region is CSATSGRNDEQFF. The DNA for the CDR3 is TGCAGTGCAACTAGCGGGAGAAACGATGAGCAGTTCTTC.

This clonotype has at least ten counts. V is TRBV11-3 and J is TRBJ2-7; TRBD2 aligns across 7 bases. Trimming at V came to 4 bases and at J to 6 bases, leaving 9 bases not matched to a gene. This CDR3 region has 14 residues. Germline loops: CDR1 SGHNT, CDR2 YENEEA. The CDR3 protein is CASSSAGRASEQYF. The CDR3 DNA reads TGTGCCAGCAGCTCAGCGGGACGCGCCTCCGAGCAGTACTTC.

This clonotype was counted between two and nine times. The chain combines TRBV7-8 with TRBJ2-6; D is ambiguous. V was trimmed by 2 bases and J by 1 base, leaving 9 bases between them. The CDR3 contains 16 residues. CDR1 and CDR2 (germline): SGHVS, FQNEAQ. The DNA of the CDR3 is TGTGCCAGCAGCTTATTCGAGTCTTCTGGGGCCAACGTCCTGACTTTC. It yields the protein CASSLFESSGANVLTF.

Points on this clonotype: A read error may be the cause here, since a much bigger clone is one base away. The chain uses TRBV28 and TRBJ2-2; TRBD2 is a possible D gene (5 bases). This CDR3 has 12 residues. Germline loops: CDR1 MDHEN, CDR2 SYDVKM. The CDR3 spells CASRTTTEELFF. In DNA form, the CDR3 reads TGTGCCAGCAGGACTACGACCGAGGAGCTGTTTTTT.

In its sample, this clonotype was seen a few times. The CDR3 sequence: CASKGGGNSNQPQHF. The CDR3 DNA reads TGTGCCAGTAAGGGAGGGGGCAATAGCAATCAGCCCCAGCATTTT. V and J are TRBV19 and TRBJ1-5, with 7 bases lining up with TRBD1. V trimming: 7 bases; J trimming: 0 bases; junction bases outside the gene matches: 6. The CDR3 consists of 15 residues. Germline CDR1 is LNHDA and CDR2 is SQIVND (reference sequence).

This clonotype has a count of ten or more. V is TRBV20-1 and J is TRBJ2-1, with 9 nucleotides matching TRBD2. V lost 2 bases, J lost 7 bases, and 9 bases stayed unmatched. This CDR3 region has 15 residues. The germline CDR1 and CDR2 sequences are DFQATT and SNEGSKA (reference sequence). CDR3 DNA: TGCAGTGCTAGATCGGCTAGCGGGATTAGGAATGAGCAGTTCTTC. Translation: CSARSASGIRNEQFF.